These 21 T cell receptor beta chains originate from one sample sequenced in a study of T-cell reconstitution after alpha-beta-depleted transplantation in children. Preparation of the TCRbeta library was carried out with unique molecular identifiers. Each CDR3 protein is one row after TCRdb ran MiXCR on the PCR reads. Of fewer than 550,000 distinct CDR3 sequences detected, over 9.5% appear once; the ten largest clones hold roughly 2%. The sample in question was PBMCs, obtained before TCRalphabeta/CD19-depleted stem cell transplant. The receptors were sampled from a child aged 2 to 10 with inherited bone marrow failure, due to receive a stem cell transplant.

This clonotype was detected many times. The CDR3 region has the DNA TGCAGCGTTGTCGGCGGCAGCCGAAACTATGGCTACACCTTC. Translation: CSVVGGSRNYGYTF. This chain uses TRBV29-1 with TRBJ1-2; no definite D call. V was pared by 4 bases and J by 2 bases, with 14 bases between. CDR3 length: 14 amino acids. Germline CDR1 and CDR2: SQVTM and ANQGSEA.

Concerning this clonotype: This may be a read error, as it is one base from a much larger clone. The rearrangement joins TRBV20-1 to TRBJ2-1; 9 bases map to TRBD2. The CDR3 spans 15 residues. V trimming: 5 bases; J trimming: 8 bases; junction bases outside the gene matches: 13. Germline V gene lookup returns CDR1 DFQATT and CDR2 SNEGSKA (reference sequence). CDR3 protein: CSAPILAGDWYEQFF. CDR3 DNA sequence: TGCAGTGCTCCGATTTTAGCGGGAGATTGGTATGAGCAGTTCTTC.

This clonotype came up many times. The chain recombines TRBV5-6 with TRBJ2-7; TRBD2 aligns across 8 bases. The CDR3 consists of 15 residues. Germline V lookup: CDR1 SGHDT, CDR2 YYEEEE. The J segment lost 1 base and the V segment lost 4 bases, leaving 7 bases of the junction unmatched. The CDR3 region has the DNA TGTGCCAGCAGCCCCTACAGCGGGAGATCCTACGAGCAGTACTTC. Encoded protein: CASSPYSGRSYEQYF.

The CDR3 protein is CSASQREPLWNEQFF. CDR3 DNA sequence: TGCAGTGCTAGTCAGCGGGAGCCCCTTTGGAATGAGCAGTTCTTC. The V and J genes are TRBV20-1 and TRBJ2-1, with 8 bases aligning to TRBD2. Germline V gene lookup returns CDR1 DFQATT and CDR2 SNEGSKA (reference sequence). The CDR3 has 15 residues. V lost 3 bases and J lost 7; bases outside the gene matches: 11.

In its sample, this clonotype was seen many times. The CDR3 coding sequence is TGCGCCAGCAGCTTGAATTGGGTCTCTGGGGCCAACGTCCTGACTTTC. This sequence encodes CASSLNWVSGANVLTF. The rearrangement links TRBV5-1 to TRBJ2-6; D is unclear. Trimming shortened V by 1 base and J by 0 bases, and 8 bases separated the two germline ends. CDR1 and CDR2 (germline): SGHRS, YFSETQ. The CDR3 runs to 16 residues.

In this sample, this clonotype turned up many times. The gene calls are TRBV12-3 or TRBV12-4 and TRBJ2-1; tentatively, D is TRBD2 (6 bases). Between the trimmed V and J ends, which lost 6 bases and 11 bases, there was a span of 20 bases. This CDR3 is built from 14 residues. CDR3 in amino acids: CASSLGLSFGQQFF. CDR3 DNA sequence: TGTGCCAGCAGCCTTGGACTAAGCTTCGGACAGCAGTTCTTC.

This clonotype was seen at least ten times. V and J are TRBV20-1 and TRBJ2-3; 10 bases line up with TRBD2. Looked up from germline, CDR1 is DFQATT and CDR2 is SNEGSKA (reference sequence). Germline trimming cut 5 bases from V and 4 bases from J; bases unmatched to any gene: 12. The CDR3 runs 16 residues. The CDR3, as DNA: TGCAGTGCTGGTAGCGGGAGGAGTGCATTTGCAGATACGCAGTATTTT. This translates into CSAGSGRSAFADTQYF.

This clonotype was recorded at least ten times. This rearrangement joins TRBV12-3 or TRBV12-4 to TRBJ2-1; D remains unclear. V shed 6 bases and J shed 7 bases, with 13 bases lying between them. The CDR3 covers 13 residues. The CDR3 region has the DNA TGTGCCAGCAGCCCACGAGGTAGTAATGAGCAGTTCTTC. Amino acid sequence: CASSPRGSNEQFF.

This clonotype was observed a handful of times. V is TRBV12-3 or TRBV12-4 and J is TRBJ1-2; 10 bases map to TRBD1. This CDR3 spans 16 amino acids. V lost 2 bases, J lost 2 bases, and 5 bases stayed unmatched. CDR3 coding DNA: TGTGCCAGCAGTTTACAGGGACAGGGGCAAAACTATGGCTACACCTTC. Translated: CASSLQGQGQNYGYTF.

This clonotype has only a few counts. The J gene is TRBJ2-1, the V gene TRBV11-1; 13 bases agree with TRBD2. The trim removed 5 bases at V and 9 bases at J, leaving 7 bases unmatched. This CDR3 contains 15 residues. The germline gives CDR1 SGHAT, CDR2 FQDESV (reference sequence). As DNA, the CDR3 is TGTGCCAGCAGCCTCGGACTAGCGGGAGACGGTGAGCAGTTCTTC. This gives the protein CASSLGLAGDGEQFF. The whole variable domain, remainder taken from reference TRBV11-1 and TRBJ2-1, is EAEVAQSPRYKITEKSQAVAFWCDPISGHATLYWYRQILGQGPELLVQFQDESVVDDSQLPKDRFSAERLKGVDSTLKIQPAELGDSAMYLCASSLGLAGDGEQFFGPGTRLTVL.

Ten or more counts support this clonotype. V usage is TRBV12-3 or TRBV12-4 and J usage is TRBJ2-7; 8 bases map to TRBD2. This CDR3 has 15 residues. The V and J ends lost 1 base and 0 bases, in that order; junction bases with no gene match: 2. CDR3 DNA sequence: TGTGCCAGCAGTTTAGGACTAGCGCCCTCCTACGAGCAGTACTTC. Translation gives CASSLGLAPSYEQYF.

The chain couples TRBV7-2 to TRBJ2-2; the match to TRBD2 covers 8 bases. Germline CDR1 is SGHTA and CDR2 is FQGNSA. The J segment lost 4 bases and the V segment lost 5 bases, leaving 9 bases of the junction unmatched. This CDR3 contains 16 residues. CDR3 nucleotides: TGTGCCAGCAGCCCCGGACTAGCTGAGACCACCGGGGAGCTGTTTTTT. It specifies CASSPGLAETTGELFF.

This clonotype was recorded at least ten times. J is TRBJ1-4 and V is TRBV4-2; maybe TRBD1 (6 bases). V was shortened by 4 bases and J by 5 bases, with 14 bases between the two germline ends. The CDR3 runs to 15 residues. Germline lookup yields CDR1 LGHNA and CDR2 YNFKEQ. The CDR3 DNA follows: TGTGCCAGCAGCCTAACGGACAGAAAGAATGAAAAACTGTTTTTT. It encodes CASSLTDRKNEKLFF.

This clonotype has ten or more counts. CDR3 nucleotides: TGTGCCAGCAGCGGTAGTGGAGGGCAAGAGACCCAGTACTTC. This encodes CASSGSGGQETQYF. The chain employs TRBV9 and TRBJ2-5; a weak D match, TRBD2 (6 bases). The germline V and J ends were trimmed by 3 bases and 2 bases, with 11 bases remaining between them. The CDR3 consists of 14 residues. Germline V gene lookup returns CDR1 SGDLS and CDR2 YYNGEE.

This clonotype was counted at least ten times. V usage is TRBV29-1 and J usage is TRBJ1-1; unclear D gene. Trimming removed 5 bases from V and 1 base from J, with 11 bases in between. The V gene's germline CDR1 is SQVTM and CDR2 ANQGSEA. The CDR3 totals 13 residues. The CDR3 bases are TGCAGCGTTCAACGCACCCCGAACACTGAAGCTTTCTTT. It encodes CSVQRTPNTEAFF.

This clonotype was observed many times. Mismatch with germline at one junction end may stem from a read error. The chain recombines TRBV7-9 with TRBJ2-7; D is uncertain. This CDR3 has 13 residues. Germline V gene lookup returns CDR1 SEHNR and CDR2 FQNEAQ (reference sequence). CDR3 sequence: CASSFGGAYEQYF. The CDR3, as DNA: TGCGCCAGCAGTTTCGGCGGAGCCTACGAGCAGTACTTC.

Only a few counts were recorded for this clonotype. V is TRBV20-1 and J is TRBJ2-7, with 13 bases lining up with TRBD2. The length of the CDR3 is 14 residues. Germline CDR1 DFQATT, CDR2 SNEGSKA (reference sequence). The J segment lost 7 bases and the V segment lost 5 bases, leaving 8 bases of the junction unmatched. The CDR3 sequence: CSARRAGLAGEQYF. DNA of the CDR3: TGCAGTGCTCGTAGGGCGGGACTAGCGGGGGAGCAGTACTTC.

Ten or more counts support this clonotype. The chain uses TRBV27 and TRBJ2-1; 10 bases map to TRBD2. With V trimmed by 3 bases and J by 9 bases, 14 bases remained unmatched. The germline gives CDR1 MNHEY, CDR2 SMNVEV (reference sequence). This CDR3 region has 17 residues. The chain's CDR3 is CASSFGPLAGAQSEQFF. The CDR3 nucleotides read TGTGCCAGCAGTTTTGGCCCTCTAGCGGGAGCCCAAAGTGAGCAGTTCTTC.

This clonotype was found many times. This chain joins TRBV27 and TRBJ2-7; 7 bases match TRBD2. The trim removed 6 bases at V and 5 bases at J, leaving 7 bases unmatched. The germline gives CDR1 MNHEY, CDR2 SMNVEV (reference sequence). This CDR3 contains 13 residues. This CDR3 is CASSLGGGNEQYF. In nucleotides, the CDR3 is TGTGCCAGCAGCCTGGGGGGGGGAAACGAGCAGTACTTC.

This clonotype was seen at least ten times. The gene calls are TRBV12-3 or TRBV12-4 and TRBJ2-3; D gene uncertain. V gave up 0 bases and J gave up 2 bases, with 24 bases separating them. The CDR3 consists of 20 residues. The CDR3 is CASSLAIRPHLTRDTDTQYF. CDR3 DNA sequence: TGTGCCAGCAGTTTAGCGATCCGCCCCCACTTGACTCGAGACACAGATACGCAGTATTTT.

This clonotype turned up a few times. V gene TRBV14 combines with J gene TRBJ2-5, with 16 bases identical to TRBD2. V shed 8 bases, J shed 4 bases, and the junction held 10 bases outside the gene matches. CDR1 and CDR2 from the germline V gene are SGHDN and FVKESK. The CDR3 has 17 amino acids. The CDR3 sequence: CASGLGTSGRERETQYF. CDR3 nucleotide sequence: TGTGCCAGCGGGCTCGGGACTAGCGGGAGGGAGCGAGAGACCCAGTACTTC.